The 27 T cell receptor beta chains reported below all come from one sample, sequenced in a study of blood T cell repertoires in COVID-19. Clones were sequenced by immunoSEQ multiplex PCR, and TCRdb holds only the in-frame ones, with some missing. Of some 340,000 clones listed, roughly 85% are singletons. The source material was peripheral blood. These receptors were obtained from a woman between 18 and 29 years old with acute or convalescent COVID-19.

As DNA, the CDR3 is TGTGCCAGCAGTTTCACGGGGGGGGAGCAGTACTTC. This gives the protein CASSFTGGEQYF. The V call is TRBV27, the J call TRBJ2-7; 8 bases align to TRBD2. The germline V gene has CDR1 MNHEY and CDR2 SMNVEV (reference sequence). The junction had 2 bases not matched to a gene; V was cut back by 3 bases and J by 7 bases. This CDR3 has 12 residues.

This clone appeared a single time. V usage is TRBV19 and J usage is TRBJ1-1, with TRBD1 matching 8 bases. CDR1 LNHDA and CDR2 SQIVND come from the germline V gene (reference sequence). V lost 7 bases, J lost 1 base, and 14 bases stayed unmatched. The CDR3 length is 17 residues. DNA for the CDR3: TGTGCCAGTACCGAGACAAAGACCGGGACAGGGAACACTGAAGCTTTCTTT. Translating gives CASTETKTGTGNTEAFF.

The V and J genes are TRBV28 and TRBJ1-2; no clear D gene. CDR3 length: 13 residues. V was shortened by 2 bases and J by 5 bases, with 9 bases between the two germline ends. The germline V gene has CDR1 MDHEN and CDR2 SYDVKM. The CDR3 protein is CASSLPTGYGYTF. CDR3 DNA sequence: TGTGCCAGCAGTTTACCGACCGGGTATGGCTACACCTTC.

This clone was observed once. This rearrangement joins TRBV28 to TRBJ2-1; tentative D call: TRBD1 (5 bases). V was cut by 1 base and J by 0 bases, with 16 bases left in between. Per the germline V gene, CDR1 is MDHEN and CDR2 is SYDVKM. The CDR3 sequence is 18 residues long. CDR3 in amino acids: CASSLSLTKGDSYNEQFF. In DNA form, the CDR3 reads TGTGCCAGCAGTTTATCTCTAACAAAAGGGGACTCCTACAATGAGCAGTTCTTC.

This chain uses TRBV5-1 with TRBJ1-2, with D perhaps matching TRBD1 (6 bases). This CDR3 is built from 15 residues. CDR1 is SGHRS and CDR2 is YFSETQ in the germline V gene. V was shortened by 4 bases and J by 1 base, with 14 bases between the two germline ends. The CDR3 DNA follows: TGCGCCAGCAGCGGGGGCGCAGAAAATAACTATGGCTACACCTTC. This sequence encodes CASSGGAENNYGYTF.

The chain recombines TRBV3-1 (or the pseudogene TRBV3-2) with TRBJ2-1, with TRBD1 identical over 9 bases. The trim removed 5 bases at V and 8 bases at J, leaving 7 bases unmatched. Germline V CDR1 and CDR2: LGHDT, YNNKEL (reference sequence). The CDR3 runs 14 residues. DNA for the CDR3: TGTGCCAGCAGCTTTTGGGACAGGGCCCATGAGCAGTTCTTC. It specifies CASSFWDRAHEQFF.

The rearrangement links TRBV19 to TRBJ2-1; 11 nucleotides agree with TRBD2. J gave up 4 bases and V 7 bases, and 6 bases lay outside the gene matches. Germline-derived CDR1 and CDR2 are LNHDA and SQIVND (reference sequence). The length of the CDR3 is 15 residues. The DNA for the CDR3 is TGTGCCAGTATCTTTAGCGGGAGGGTTTACAATGAGCAGTTCTTC. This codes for CASIFSGRVYNEQFF.

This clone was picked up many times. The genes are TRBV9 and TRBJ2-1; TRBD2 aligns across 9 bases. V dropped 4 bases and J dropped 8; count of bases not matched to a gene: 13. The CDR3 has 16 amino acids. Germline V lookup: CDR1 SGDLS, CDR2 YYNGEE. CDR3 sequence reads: CASSLRLAGGPDEQFF. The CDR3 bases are TGTGCCAGCAGCCTACGACTGGCGGGAGGGCCCGATGAGCAGTTCTTC.

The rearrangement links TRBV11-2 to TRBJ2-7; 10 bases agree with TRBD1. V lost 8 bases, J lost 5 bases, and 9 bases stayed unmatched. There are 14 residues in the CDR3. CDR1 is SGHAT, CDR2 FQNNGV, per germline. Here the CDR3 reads CASWSGQGLHEQYF. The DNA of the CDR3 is TGTGCCAGCTGGTCGGGACAGGGGCTCCACGAGCAGTACTTC.

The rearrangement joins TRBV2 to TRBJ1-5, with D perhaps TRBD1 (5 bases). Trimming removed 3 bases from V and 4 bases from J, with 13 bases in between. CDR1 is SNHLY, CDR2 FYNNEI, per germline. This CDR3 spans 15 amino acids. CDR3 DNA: TGTGCCAGCAGTGAGGGAGGTGGGGGGAATCAGCCCCAGCATTTT. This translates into CASSEGGGGNQPQHF.

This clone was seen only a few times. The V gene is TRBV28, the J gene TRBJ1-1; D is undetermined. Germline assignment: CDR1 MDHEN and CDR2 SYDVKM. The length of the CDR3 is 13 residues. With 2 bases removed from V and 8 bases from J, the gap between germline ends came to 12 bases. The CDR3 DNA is TGTGCCAGCAGTTTAGGCCCCAAACCCGAAGCTTTCTTT. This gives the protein CASSLGPKPEAFF.

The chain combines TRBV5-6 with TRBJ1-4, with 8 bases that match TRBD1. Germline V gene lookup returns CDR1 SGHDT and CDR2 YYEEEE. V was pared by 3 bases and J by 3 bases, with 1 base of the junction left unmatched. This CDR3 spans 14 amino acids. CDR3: CASSSQGANEKLFF. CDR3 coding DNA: TGTGCCAGCAGCTCACAGGGGGCTAATGAAAAACTGTTTTTT.

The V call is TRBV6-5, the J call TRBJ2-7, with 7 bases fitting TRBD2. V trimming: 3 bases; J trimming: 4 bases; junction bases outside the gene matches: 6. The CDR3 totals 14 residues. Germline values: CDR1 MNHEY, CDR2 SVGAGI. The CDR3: CASSYSGPPYEQYF. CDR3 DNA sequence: TGTGCCAGCAGTTATAGCGGGCCCCCGTACGAGCAGTACTTC.

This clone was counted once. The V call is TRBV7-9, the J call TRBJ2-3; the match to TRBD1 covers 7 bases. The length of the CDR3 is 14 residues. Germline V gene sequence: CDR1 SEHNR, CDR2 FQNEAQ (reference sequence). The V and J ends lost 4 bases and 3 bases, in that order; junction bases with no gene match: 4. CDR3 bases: TGTGCCAGCAGCTCGACAGGGTCGACAGATACGCAGTATTTT. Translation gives CASSSTGSTDTQYF.

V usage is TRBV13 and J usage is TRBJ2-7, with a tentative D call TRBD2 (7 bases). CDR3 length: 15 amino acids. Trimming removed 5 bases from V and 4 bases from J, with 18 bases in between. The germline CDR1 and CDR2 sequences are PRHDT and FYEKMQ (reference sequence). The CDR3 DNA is TGTGCCAGCAGCCCTGGGGGCGGGGGCCAATACGAGCAGTACTTC. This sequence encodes CASSPGGGGQYEQYF.

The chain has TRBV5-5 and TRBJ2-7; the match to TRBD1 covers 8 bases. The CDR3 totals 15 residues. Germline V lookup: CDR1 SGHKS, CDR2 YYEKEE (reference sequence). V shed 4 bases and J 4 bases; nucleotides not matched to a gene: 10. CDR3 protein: CASSAAGTGFYEQYF. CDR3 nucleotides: TGTGCCAGCAGCGCCGCCGGGACAGGCTTTTACGAGCAGTACTTC. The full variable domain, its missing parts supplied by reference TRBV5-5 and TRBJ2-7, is DAGVTQSPTHLIKTRGQQVTLRCSPISGHKSVSWYQQVLGQGPQFIFQYYEKEERGRGNFPDRFSARQFPNYSSELNVNALLLGDSALYLCASSAAGTGFYEQYFGPGTRLTVT.

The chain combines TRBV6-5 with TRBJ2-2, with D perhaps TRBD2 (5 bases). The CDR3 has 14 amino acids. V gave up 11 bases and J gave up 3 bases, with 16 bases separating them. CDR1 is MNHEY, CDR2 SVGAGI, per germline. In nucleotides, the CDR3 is TGTGCCGGAGCGGCGGGTCCCTACACCGGGGAGCTGTTTTTT. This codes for CAGAAGPYTGELFF.

The CDR3 sequence is CSAPGSLGELFF. The CDR3 bases are TGCAGCGCCCCCGGGTCCCTCGGGGAGCTGTTTTTT. The genes are TRBV29-1 and TRBJ2-2; no definite D call. This CDR3 contains 12 residues. In germline, CDR1 is SQVTM, CDR2 ANQGSEA. V was cut by 7 bases and J by 7 bases, with 13 bases left in between.

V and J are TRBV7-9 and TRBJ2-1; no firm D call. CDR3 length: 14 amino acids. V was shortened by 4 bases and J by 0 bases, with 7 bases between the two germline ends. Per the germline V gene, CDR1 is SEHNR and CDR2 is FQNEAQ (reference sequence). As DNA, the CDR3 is TGTGCCAGCAGCTGGCAGTTCTCCTACAATGAGCAGTTCTTC. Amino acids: CASSWQFSYNEQFF.

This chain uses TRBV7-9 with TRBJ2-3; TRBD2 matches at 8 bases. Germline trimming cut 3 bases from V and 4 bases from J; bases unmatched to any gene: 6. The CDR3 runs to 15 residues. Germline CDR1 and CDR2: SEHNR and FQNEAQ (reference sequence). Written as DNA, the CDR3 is TGTGCCAGCAGCTTCGGACTAGCCGGGGCAGATACGCAGTATTTT. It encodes CASSFGLAGADTQYF.

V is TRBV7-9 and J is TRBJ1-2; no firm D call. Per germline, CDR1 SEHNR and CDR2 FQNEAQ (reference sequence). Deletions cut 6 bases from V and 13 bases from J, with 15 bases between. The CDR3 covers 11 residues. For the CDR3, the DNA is TGTGCCAGCAGGGCAGTGTCGTTCTGCACCTTC. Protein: CASRAVSFCTF.

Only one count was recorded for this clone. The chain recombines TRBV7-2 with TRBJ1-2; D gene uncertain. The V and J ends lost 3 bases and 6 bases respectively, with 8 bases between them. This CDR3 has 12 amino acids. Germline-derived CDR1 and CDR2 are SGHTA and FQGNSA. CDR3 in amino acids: CASSFGENGYTF. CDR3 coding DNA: TGTGCCAGCAGCTTTGGGGAGAATGGCTACACCTTC.

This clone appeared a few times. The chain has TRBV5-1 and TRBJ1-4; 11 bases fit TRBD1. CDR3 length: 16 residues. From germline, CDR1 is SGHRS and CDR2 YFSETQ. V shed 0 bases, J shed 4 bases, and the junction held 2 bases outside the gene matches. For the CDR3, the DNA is TGCGCCAGCAGCTTGGGGACAGGGGGCTATAATGAAAAACTGTTTTTT. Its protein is CASSLGTGGYNEKLFF.

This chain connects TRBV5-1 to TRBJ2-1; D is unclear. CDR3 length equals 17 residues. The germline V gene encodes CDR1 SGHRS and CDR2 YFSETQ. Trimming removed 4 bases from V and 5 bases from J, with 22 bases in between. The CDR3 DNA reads TGCGCCAGCAGCGTGACGACACGGTGGAATACCAACAATGAGCAGTTCTTC. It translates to CASSVTTRWNTNNEQFF.

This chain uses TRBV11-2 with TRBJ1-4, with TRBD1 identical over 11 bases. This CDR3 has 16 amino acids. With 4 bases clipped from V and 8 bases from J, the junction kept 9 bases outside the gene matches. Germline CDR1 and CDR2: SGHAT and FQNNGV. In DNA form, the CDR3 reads TGTGCCAGCAGCTCTCGAAGCCGGGACAGGGGGGAAAAACTGTTTTTT. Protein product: CASSSRSRDRGEKLFF. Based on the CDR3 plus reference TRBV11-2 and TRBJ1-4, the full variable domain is EAGVAQSPRYKIIEKRQSVAFWCNPISGHATLYWYQQILGQGPKLLIQFQNNGVVDDSQLPKDRFSAERLKGVDSTLKIQPAKLEDSAVYLCASSSRSRDRGEKLFFGSGTQLSVL.

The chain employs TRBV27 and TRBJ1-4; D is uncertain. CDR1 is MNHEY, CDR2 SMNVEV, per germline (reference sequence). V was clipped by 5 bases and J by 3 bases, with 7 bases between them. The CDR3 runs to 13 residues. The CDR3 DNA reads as TGTGCCAGCAGTCCCCGGGCTAATGAAAAACTGTTTTTT. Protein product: CASSPRANEKLFF.

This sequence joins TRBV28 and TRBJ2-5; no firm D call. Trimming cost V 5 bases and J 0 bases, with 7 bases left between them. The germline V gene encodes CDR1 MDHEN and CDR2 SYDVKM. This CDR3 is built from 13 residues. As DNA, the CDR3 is TGTGCCAGCAGTAACAGAAACCAAGAGACCCAGTACTTC. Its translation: CASSNRNQETQYF.